Shown below are 13 T cell receptor beta chains from a single sample sequenced in a study of blood T cell repertoires in COVID-19. Sequencing used immunoSEQ multiplex PCR; TCRdb keeps in-frame clones, though not all of them. The sample includes 400,000 to 550,000 clones, roughly nine tenths of them seen just once. Sequences were obtained from PBMCs or T cells enriched from blood (not recorded which). The origin of the receptors is a woman between 18 and 29 years old with acute COVID-19.

This clone was found once. The V call is TRBV12-3 or TRBV12-4, the J call TRBJ2-7, with a possible D match to TRBD1 (5 bases). The CDR3 covers 13 residues. The V gene lost 1 base and the J gene lost 5 bases, with 9 bases spanning the gap. CDR3 DNA sequence: TGTGCCAGCAGTTTAGAAAGGGGCCACGAGCAGTACTTC. Residues: CASSLERGHEQYF.

The chain employs TRBV9 and TRBJ2-7; D ambiguous. Trimming took off 5 bases at V and 5 bases at J, with 11 bases between the two ends. The CDR3 extends over 12 amino acids. Looked up from germline, CDR1 is SGDLS and CDR2 is YYNGEE. As DNA, the CDR3 is TGTGCCAGCAGTCGTAGTGGTGACGAGCAGTACTTC. Translation gives CASSRSGDEQYF.

The count of this clone is one. This sequence joins TRBV10-3 and TRBJ2-1; 9 bases align to TRBD2. Looked up from germline, CDR1 is ENHRY and CDR2 is SYGVKD. J lost 9 bases, V lost 0 bases, and 9 bases had no gene match. The CDR3 is 16 residues long. DNA for the CDR3: TGTGCCATCAGTGAGTCGGGAGCGGGAGGTAATGTTGAGCAGTTCTTC. It encodes CAISESGAGGNVEQFF.

CDR3 sequence: CASSRGEFNYGYTF. CDR3 DNA sequence: TGTGCCAGCAGCCGCGGGGAGTTTAACTATGGCTACACCTTC. The V call is TRBV14, the J call TRBJ1-2; D is unclear. V lost 4 bases, J lost 1 base, and 10 bases lay in between. Germline CDR1 reads SGHDN; CDR2 reads FVKESK. This CDR3 is 14 amino acids long.

The V and J genes are TRBV2 and TRBJ2-3; possible D gene TRBD2, 7 bases. Deletions cut 7 bases from V and 4 bases from J, with 15 bases between. CDR1 is SNHLY, CDR2 FYNNEI, per germline. This CDR3 contains 14 residues. Written as DNA, the CDR3 is TGTGCCAGCAATCTGGCGGGGGCCGCAGATACGCAGTATTTT. It translates to CASNLAGAADTQYF.

The V call is TRBV27, the J call TRBJ1-6; weak D call: TRBD1 (5 bases). Germline CDR1 is MNHEY and CDR2 is SMNVEV (reference sequence). The CDR3 extends over 14 amino acids. Trimming left V 5 bases short and J 6 bases short, with 11 bases between. Here the CDR3 DNA reads TGTGCCAGCAGTAACACAGGTTTTAATTCACCCCTCCACTTT. Translating it yields CASSNTGFNSPLHF.

The rearrangement joins TRBV3-1 (or the pseudogene TRBV3-2) to TRBJ1-2; 9 positions agree with TRBD1. The V gene end was trimmed by 3 bases and the J gene end by 7 bases; junction bases not matched to a gene: 6. The CDR3 covers 14 residues. Germline CDR1 is LGHDT and CDR2 is YNNKEL (reference sequence). CDR3 loop: CASSQTTTGGGYTF. The CDR3 DNA sequence: TGTGCCAGCAGCCAGACAACGACAGGGGGTGGCTACACCTTC.

J is TRBJ2-1 and V is TRBV29-1, with a tentative D call TRBD2 (6 bases). Trimming removed 7 bases from V and 8 bases from J, with 12 bases in between. The CDR3 is 11 amino acids. Per the germline V gene, CDR1 is SQVTM and CDR2 is ANQGSEA. CDR3 nucleotide sequence: TGCAGCGGACGACTAGGAGATGAGCAGTTCTTC. Translation: CSGRLGDEQFF.

A single count supports this clone. The chain is built from TRBV6-2 or TRBV6-3 and TRBJ1-2, with TRBD1 matching 10 bases. The CDR3 is 14 amino acids. V lost 5 bases and J lost 4; bases outside the gene matches: 4. Germline-derived CDR1 and CDR2 are MNHEY and SVGEGT. The CDR3 loop reads CASSGDRGGYGYTF. In DNA, the CDR3 is TGTGCCAGCAGTGGGGACAGGGGTGGCTATGGCTACACCTTC.

The chain joins TRBV27 to TRBJ2-3; 10 bases match TRBD2. CDR1 is MNHEY and CDR2 is SMNVEV in the germline V gene (reference sequence). The CDR3 contains 16 residues. After removal of 5 bases from V and 2 bases from J, the junction contained 7 bases not matched to a gene. This CDR3 is CASSTRLAGVTDTQYF. In nucleotides, the CDR3 is TGTGCCAGCAGTACCCGCCTAGCGGGGGTCACAGATACGCAGTATTTT.

The chain is built from TRBV9 and TRBJ2-6; D possibly corresponds to TRBD2 (5 bases). V lost 0 bases and J lost 0, with 13 bases in between. CDR1 is SGDLS, CDR2 YYNGEE, per germline. CDR3 length: 18 residues. CDR3 protein: CASSVALEGSSGANVLTF. The CDR3 DNA reads as TGTGCCAGCAGCGTAGCGTTGGAAGGGAGCTCTGGGGCCAACGTCCTGACTTTC. Full variable domain (missing parts from reference TRBV9 and TRBJ2-6): DSGVTQTPKHLITATGQRVTLRCSPRSGDLSVYWYQQSLDQGLQFLIQYYNGEERAKGNILERFSAQQFPDLHSELNLSSLELGDSALYFCASSVALEGSSGANVLTFGAGSRLTVL.

This chain uses TRBV10-3 with TRBJ1-2; no definite D call. Trimming removed 3 bases at V and 5 bases at J, with 16 bases between. The CDR3 contains 15 residues. Germline V gives CDR1 ENHRY, CDR2 SYGVKD. The chain's CDR3 is CAISDSSLSGYGYTF. DNA of the CDR3: TGTGCCATCAGTGATTCTTCCCTATCGGGTTATGGCTACACCTTC.

The chain links TRBV6-5 to TRBJ2-7; the D gene is possibly TRBD1 (6 bases). The CDR3 is made up of 15 amino acids. V was trimmed by 2 bases and J by 3 bases, leaving 14 bases between them. Germline lookup yields CDR1 MNHEY and CDR2 SVGAGI. As DNA, the CDR3 is TGTGCCAGCAGTTACCTGGCCGGACAGTTCTACGAGCAGTACTTC. Encoded protein: CASSYLAGQFYEQYF.